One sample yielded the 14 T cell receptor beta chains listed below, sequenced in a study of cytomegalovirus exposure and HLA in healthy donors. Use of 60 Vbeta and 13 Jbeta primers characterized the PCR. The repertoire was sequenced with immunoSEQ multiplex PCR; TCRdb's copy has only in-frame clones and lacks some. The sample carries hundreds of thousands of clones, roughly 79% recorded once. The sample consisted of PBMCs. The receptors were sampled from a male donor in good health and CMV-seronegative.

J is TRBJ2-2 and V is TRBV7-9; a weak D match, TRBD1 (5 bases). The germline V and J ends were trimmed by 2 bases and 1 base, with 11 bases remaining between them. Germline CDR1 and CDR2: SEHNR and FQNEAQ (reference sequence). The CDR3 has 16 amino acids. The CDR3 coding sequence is TGTGCCAGCAGCTTAAACCGGCAGGGGAACACCGGGGAGCTGTTTTTT. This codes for CASSLNRQGNTGELFF.

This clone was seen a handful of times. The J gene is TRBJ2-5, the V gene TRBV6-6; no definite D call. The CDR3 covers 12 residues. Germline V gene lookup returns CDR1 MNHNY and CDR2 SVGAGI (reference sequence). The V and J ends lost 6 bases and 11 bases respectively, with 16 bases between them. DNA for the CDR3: TGTGCCAGCAGGGTCGATCCTACCGGGCAGTACTTC. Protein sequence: CASRVDPTGQYF.

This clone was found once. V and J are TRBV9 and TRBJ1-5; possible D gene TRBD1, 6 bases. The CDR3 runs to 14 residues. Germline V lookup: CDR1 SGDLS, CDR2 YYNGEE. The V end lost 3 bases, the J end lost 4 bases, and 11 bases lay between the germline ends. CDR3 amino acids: CASSGTAGNQPQHF. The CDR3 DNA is TGTGCCAGCAGCGGGACAGCTGGGAATCAGCCCCAGCATTTT.

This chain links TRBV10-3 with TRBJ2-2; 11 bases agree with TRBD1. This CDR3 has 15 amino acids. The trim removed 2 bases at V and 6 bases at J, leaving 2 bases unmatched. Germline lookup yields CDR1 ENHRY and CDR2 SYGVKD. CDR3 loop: CAISEGQGAAGELFF. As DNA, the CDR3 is TGTGCCATCAGTGAGGGACAGGGGGCGGCCGGGGAGCTGTTTTTT.

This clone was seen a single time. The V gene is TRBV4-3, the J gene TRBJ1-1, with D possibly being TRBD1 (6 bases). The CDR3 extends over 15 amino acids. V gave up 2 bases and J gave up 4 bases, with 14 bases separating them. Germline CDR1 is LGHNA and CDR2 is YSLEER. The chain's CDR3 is CASSQIQGWGTEAFF. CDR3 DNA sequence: TGCGCCAGCAGCCAAATTCAGGGGTGGGGCACTGAAGCTTTCTTT.

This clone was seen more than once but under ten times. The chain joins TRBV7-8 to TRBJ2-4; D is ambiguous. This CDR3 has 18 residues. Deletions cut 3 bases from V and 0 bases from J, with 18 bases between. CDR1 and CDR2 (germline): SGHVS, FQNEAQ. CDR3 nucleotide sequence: TGTGCCAGCAGCTTTTTCGATCGCCCGAGACTAGCCAAAAACATTCAGTACTTC. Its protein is CASSFFDRPRLAKNIQYF.

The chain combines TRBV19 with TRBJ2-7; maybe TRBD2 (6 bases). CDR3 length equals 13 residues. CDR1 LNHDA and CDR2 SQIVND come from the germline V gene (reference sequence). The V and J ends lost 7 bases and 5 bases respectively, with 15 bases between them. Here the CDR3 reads CASTPEGMHEQYF. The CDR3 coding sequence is TGTGCCAGTACCCCGGAGGGTATGCACGAGCAGTACTTC.

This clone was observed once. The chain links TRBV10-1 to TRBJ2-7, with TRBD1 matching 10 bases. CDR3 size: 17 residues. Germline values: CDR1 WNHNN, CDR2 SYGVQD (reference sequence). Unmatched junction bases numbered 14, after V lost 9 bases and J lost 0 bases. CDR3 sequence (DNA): TGCGCCAGGGCATCCCGGGACAGGGGCCCGGGCTCCTACGAGCAGTACTTC. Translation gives CARASRDRGPGSYEQYF.

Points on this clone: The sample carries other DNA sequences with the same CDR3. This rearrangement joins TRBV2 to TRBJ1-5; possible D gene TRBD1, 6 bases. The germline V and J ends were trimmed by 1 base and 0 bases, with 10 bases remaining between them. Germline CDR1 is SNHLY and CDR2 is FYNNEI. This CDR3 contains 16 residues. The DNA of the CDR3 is TGTGCCAGCAGTGAAGGGGGGCGACGTAGCAATCAGCCCCAGCATTTT. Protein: CASSEGGRRSNQPQHF.

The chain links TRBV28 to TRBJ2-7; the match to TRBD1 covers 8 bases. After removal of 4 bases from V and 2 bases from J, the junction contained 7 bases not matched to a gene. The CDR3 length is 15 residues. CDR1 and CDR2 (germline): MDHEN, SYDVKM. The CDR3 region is CASSWGDRLTYEQYF. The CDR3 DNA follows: TGTGCCAGCAGTTGGGGGGACAGGTTAACCTACGAGCAGTACTTC. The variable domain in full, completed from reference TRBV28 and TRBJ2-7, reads DVKVTQSSRYLVKRTGEKVFLECVQDMDHENMFWYRQDPGLGLRLIYFSYDVKMKEKGDIPEGYSVSREKKERFSLILESASTNQTSMYLCASSWGDRLTYEQYFGPGTRLTVT.

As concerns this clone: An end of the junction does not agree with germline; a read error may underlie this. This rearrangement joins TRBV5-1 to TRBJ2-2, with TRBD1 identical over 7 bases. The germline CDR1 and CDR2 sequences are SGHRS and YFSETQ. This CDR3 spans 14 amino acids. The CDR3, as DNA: TGCGCCAGCGGGACAGATATAAACATCGGGGAGCTGTTTTTT. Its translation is CASGTDINIGELFF.

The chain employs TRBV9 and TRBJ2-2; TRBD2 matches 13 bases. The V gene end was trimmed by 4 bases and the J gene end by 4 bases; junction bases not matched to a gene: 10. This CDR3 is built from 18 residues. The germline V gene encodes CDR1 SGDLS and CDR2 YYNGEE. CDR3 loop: CASSMRTSGGLSTGELFF. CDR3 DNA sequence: TGTGCCAGCAGCATGAGGACTAGCGGGGGCCTATCCACCGGGGAGCTGTTTTTT.

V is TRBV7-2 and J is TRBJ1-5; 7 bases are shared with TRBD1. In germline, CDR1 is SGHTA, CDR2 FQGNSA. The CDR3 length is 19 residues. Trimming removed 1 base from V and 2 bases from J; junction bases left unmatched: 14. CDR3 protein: CASSLGPGSPGQGNQPQHF. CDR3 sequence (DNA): TGTGCCAGCAGCTTAGGCCCGGGTTCCCCCGGACAGGGCAATCAGCCCCAGCATTTT.

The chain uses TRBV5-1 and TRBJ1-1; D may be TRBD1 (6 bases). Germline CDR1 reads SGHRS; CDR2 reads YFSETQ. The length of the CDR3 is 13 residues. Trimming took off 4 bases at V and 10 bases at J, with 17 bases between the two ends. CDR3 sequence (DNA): TGCGCCAGCAGCCCGCCACAGGGAAAAATAGCTTTCTTT. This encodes CASSPPQGKIAFF. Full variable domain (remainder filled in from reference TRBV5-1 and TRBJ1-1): KAGVTQTPRYLIKTRGQQVTLSCSPISGHRSVSWYQQTPGQGLQFLFEYFSETQRNKGNFPGRFSGRQFSNSRSEMNVSTLELGDSALYLCASSPPQGKIAFFGQGTRLTVV.